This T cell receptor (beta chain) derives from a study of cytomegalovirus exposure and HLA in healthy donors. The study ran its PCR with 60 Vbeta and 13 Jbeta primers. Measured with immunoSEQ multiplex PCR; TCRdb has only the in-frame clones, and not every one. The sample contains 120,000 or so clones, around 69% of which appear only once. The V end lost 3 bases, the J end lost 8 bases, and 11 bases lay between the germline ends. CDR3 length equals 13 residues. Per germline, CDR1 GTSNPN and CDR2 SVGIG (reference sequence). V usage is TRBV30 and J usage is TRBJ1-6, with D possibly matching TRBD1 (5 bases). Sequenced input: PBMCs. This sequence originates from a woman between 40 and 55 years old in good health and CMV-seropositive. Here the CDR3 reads CAWRGLVDSPLHF. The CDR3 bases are TGTGCCTGGAGGGGACTAGTGGATTCACCCCTCCACTTT.